This record looks at one TCR beta chain sequence and its context. Its antigen is undetermined. This sample was taken from a study of T cell responses to AZD1222 COVID-19 vaccine. Study results and caveats: Spike-specific TCR breadth and depth rose after two AZD1222 doses. Mostly white British, mostly female donors; authors suggested clonal diversity may be underestimated. Among those given AZD1222, only five or six were seropositive at baseline.

The V and J ends lost 5 bases and 4 bases respectively, with 14 bases between them. Germline CDR1 is SGHNT and CDR2 is YENEEA. The CDR3 is 15 amino acids. TCRdb's table, derived via immunoSEQ multiplex PCR, lists solely in-frame clones and lacks some. The table lists 50,000 to 70,000 clones, around 85% of them singletons. The rearrangement links TRBV11-3 to TRBJ2-2; tentative D call: TRBD1 (5 bases). Material: peripheral blood, obtained on day 0 of MenACWY control vaccination. The source is an adult in good health. The CDR3 DNA sequence: TGTGCCAGCAGCCCAAGGGCAGGGCCCACCGGGGAGCTGTTTTTT. Protein product: CASSPRAGPTGELFF.